Below, 20 T cell receptor beta chains from the same sample are listed, as sequenced in a study of T cell responses to AZD1222 COVID-19 vaccine. Generated by immunoSEQ multiplex PCR, the TCRdb table keeps only in-frame clones and is missing some. This sample has 150,000 to 200,000 clones, with about nine tenths found just once. Sample: peripheral blood, taken 28 days after the second AZD1222 dose. Source of these receptors: an adult who received the AZD1222 COVID-19 vaccine.

This chain joins TRBV6-6 and TRBJ1-1, with 10 bases lining up with TRBD1. The CDR3 length is 14 residues. J gave up 3 bases and V 6 bases, and 4 bases lay outside the gene matches. From germline, CDR1 is MNHNY and CDR2 SVGAGI (reference sequence). CDR3 protein: CASRRDRGDTEAFF. In nucleotides, the CDR3 is TGTGCCAGCAGGCGGGACAGGGGCGACACTGAAGCTTTCTTT.

The chain couples TRBV29-1 to TRBJ2-1, with 15 bases identical to TRBD2. The CDR3 totals 15 residues. Germline V gene data show CDR1 as SQVTM and CDR2 as ANQGSEA. V lost 7 bases to trimming and J lost 7 bases; unmatched junction nucleotides: 8. For the CDR3, the DNA is TGCAGCGGCGGACTAGCGGGGGGGCCTCGGAATGAGCAGTTCTTC. Its translation is CSGGLAGGPRNEQFF.

The chain recombines TRBV9 with TRBJ1-6, with 11 bases aligning to TRBD1. The CDR3 totals 15 residues. Germline assignment: CDR1 SGDLS and CDR2 YYNGEE. J was trimmed by 9 bases and V by 4 bases; bases with no gene match: 6. The CDR3 here is CASSRRTGGGSPLHF. The CDR3, as DNA: TGTGCCAGCAGCCGTCGGACAGGGGGCGGTTCACCCCTCCACTTT.

The chain uses TRBV7-3 and TRBJ2-1, with TRBD2 matching over 9 bases. The germline CDR1 and CDR2 sequences are SGHTA and FQGTGA. V trimming: 4 bases; J trimming: 6 bases; junction bases outside the gene matches: 13. This CDR3 is 17 amino acids long. The CDR3: CASSSHVLREGFNEQFF. CDR3 nucleotide sequence: TGTGCCAGCAGCTCCCATGTTTTGCGGGAGGGTTTCAATGAGCAGTTCTTC.

The J gene is TRBJ2-5, the V gene TRBV6-1; 12 bases align to TRBD2. Germline CDR1 is MNHNS and CDR2 is SASEGT. This CDR3 comprises 18 residues. Trimming cost V 1 base and J 4 bases; bases outside gene matches: 10. The CDR3 nucleotides are TGTGCCAGCAGTGAAGAGACTAGCGGGAGAGGGTGGGGAGAGACCCAGTACTTC. It is translated as CASSEETSGRGWGETQYF.

The CDR3 DNA reads as TGCAGCGTTGTCCCTAGCTACAATGAGCAGTTCTTC. As protein: CSVVPSYNEQFF. The gene calls are TRBV29-1 and TRBJ2-1, with unresolved D. This CDR3 contains 12 residues. Germline V CDR1 and CDR2: SQVTM, ANQGSEA. The V end lost 4 bases, the J end lost 3 bases, and 7 bases lay between the germline ends.

This clone was recorded at least ten times. This chain connects TRBV15 to TRBJ2-5, with a weak D call TRBD2 (6 bases). The CDR3 totals 15 residues. Germline V gene lookup returns CDR1 LNHNV and CDR2 YYDKDF (reference sequence). V was trimmed by 0 bases and J by 5 bases, leaving 13 bases between them. CDR3 in amino acids: CATSRDMTSSETQYF. CDR3 bases: TGTGCCACCAGCAGAGATATGACTAGTTCGGAGACCCAGTACTTC.

Written as DNA, the CDR3 is TGCGCCAGCAGCTTGACGGGGGACCGATCCTACGAGCAGTACTTC. Its protein is CASSLTGDRSYEQYF. The chain is built from TRBV5-1 and TRBJ2-7, with D tentatively TRBD2 (6 bases). The V end lost 1 base, the J end lost 1 base, and 12 bases lay between the germline ends. Germline V gives CDR1 SGHRS, CDR2 YFSETQ. The CDR3 is 15 residues long.

The rearrangement joins TRBV14 to TRBJ2-7, with TRBD1 as a possible D gene (5 bases). The ends were cut back, 1 base at V and 2 bases at J, with 15 bases in the middle. Germline CDR1 and CDR2: SGHDN and FVKESK. This CDR3 comprises 16 residues. The CDR3 DNA reads as TGTGCCAGCAGCCAAGTCCGACAGCCGAAGCCCTACGAGCAGTACTTC. Its translation is CASSQVRQPKPYEQYF.

The genes are TRBV4-1 and TRBJ2-5; D possibly matches TRBD1 or TRBD2 (5 bases each). The CDR3 runs to 13 residues. Germline V gene lookup returns CDR1 MGHRA and CDR2 YSYEKL. V lost 1 base and J 2 bases, leaving 5 bases between the germline ends. The CDR3 DNA reads TGCGCCAGCAGCCAAGGGGGGCAAGAGACCCAGTACTTC. This sequence encodes CASSQGGQETQYF.

The V and J genes are TRBV28 and TRBJ1-2; D gene ambiguous. Germline V gene sequence: CDR1 MDHEN, CDR2 SYDVKM. Deletions cut 2 bases from V and 8 bases from J, with 12 bases between. This CDR3 has 13 amino acids. This CDR3 reads CASSLRAALGYTF. The DNA for the CDR3 is TGTGCCAGCAGTTTAAGGGCAGCCTTGGGCTACACCTTC.

J is TRBJ1-6 and V is TRBV11-2, with D uncertain. CDR3 size: 15 residues. The V gene lost 0 bases and the J gene lost 9 bases, with 12 bases spanning the gap. The germline V gene encodes CDR1 SGHAT and CDR2 FQNNGV. This chain's CDR3 is CASSLEPRTSSPLHF. The CDR3 DNA sequence: TGTGCCAGCAGCTTAGAACCCCGAACGAGTTCACCCCTCCACTTT.

The chain uses TRBV5-4 and TRBJ2-5, with TRBD2 matching 10 bases. Germline V gene data show CDR1 as SGHNT and CDR2 as YYREEE (reference sequence). The CDR3 is made up of 14 amino acids. V lost 3 bases and J lost 7; bases outside the gene matches: 6. Here the CDR3 reads CASSSEAGGATQYF. The DNA for the CDR3 is TGTGCCAGCAGCTCCGAAGCGGGAGGGGCGACCCAGTACTTC.

This chain's CDR3 is CASSADRDTDTQYF. The DNA of the CDR3 is TGTGCCAGCAGCGCCGACCGTGACACAGATACGCAGTATTTT. The rearrangement links TRBV6-4 to TRBJ2-3, with D unclear. Germline CDR1 and CDR2: MRHNA and SNTAGT. V was cut by 6 bases and J by 2 bases, with 12 bases left in between. The CDR3 totals 14 residues.

This clone has only one observation. V usage is TRBV30 and J usage is TRBJ1-6, with D maybe TRBD1 (5 bases). CDR1 is GTSNPN, CDR2 SVGIG, per germline (reference sequence). Between the trimmed V and J ends, which lost 2 bases and 7 bases, there was a span of 21 bases. The CDR3 covers 17 residues. The CDR3: CAWSPARQLTLNSPLHF. CDR3 DNA: TGTGCCTGGAGTCCCGCCCGACAGCTCACTCTCAATTCACCCCTCCACTTT.

The V gene is TRBV2, the J gene TRBJ1-2; D perhaps matches TRBD1 (6 bases). CDR3 length: 15 amino acids. Germline assignment: CDR1 SNHLY and CDR2 FYNNEI. V lost 4 bases and J 4 bases, leaving 16 bases between the germline ends. This CDR3 is CASSAIQGSIYGYTF. DNA of the CDR3: TGTGCCAGCAGTGCAATCCAGGGGTCCATCTATGGCTACACCTTC.

The chain employs TRBV3-1 (or the pseudogene TRBV3-2) and TRBJ2-1, with 7 nucleotides matching TRBD2. Germline V gene data show CDR1 as LGHDT and CDR2 as YNNKEL (reference sequence). CDR3 length equals 15 residues. Trimming took 0 bases from V and 6 from J; bases not matched to a gene: 5. The CDR3 region has the DNA TGTGCCAGCAGCCAAGACAGAGTAGCGGGCAATGAGCAGTTCTTC. Translating gives CASSQDRVAGNEQFF.

This chain connects TRBV30 to TRBJ1-2, with a possible D match to TRBD1 (5 bases). In germline, CDR1 is GTSNPN, CDR2 SVGIG (reference sequence). This CDR3 has 14 residues. The V gene lost 2 bases and the J gene lost 4 bases, with 14 bases spanning the gap. This chain's CDR3 is CAWSSTATVYGYTF. The CDR3 DNA follows: TGTGCCTGGAGTTCAACTGCGACAGTCTATGGCTACACCTTC.

V is TRBV24-1 and J is TRBJ1-4; 7 positions match TRBD1. The germline gives CDR1 KGHDR, CDR2 SFDVKD. After removal of 2 bases from V and 7 bases from J, the junction contained 0 bases not matched to a gene. CDR3 length: 13 residues. The CDR3 sequence: CATSDYRGEKLFF. The CDR3, as DNA: TGTGCCACCAGTGATTACAGGGGTGAAAAACTGTTTTTT.

The V and J genes are TRBV3-1 (or the pseudogene TRBV3-2) and TRBJ2-3, with 8 positions matching TRBD2. The CDR3 runs 17 residues. CDR1 and CDR2 from the germline V gene are LGHDT and YNNKEL (reference sequence). V shed 0 bases and J 5 bases; nucleotides not matched to a gene: 10. The CDR3: CASSQDFAGGLRDTQYF. The CDR3 coding sequence is TGTGCCAGCAGCCAAGATTTCGCGGGAGGTTTGAGAGATACGCAGTATTTT.